The sequence of this T cell receptor (beta chain) was determined in a study of early stage breast cancer tumors. Libraries were prepared by immunoSEQ multiplex PCR; TCRdb keeps only in-frame clonotypes and omits some of them. This sample carries some 32,000 clones, almost 75% of them seen once, and the ten largest clones take roughly a tenth. The CDR3 is made up of 17 amino acids. Germline values: CDR1 MDHEN, CDR2 SYDVKM. The V end was cut by 4 bases, the J end by 0 bases, with 16 bases between. This rearrangement joins TRBV28 to TRBJ1-5; D remains unclear. The sample taken for sequencing was breast tumor tissue. This clonotype originated in a person aged 25 to 40 with breast cancer. The CDR3 region is CASSSPIGAYSNQPQHF. CDR3 sequence (DNA): TGTGCCAGCAGTTCCCCCATTGGTGCCTATAGCAATCAGCCCCAGCATTTT. Full variable domain (missing parts from reference TRBV28 and TRBJ1-5): DVKVTQSSRYLVKRTGEKVFLECVQDMDHENMFWYRQDPGLGLRLIYFSYDVKMKEKGDIPEGYSVSREKKERFSLILESASTNQTSMYLCASSSPIGAYSNQPQHFGDGTRLSIL.